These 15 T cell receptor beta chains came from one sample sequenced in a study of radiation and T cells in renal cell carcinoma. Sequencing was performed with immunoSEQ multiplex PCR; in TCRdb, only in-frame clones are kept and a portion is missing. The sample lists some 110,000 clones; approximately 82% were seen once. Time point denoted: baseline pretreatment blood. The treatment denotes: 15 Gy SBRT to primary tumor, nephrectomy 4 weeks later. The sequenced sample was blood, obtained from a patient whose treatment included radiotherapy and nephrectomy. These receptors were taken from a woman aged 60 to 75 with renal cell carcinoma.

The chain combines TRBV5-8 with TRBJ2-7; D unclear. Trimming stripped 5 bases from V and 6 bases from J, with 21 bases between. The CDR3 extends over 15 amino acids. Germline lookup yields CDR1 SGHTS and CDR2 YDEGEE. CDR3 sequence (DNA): TGTGCCAGCAGGGACCCTGGGGTAAGGTCTCTCGAGCAGTACTTC. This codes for CASRDPGVRSLEQYF. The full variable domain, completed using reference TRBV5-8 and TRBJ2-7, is EAGVTQSPTHLIKTRGQQATLRCSPISGHTSVYWYQQALGLGLQFLLWYDEGEERNRGNFPPRFSGRQFPNYSSELNVNALELEDSALYLCASRDPGVRSLEQYFGPGTRLTVT.

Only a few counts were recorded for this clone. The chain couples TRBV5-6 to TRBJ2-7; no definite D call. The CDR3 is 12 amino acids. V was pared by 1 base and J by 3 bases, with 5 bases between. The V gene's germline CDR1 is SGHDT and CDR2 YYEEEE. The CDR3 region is CASSLSGYEQYF. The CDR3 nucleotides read TGTGCCAGCAGCTTGTCCGGCTACGAGCAGTACTTC. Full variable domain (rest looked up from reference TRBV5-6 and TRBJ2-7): DAGVTQSPTHLIKTRGQQVTLRCSPKSGHDTVSWYQQALGQGPQFIFQYYEEEERQRGNFPDRFSGHQFPNYSSELNVNALLLGDSALYLCASSLSGYEQYFGPGTRLTVT.

CDR3 sequence reads: CASSLEENTEAFF. The CDR3 bases are TGTGCCAGCAGCTTAGAAGAAAACACTGAAGCTTTCTTT. V gene TRBV7-6 combines with J gene TRBJ1-1; D ambiguous. V gave up 1 base and J gave up 2 bases, with 5 bases separating them. Germline V CDR1 and CDR2: SGHVS, FNYEAQ. This CDR3 has 13 amino acids.

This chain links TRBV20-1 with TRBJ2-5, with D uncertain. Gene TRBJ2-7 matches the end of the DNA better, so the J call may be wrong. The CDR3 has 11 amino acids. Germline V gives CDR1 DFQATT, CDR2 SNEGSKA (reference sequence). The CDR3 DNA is TGCAGTGCTACAACCATCGGCGAGCAGTACTTC. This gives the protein CSATTIGEQYF.

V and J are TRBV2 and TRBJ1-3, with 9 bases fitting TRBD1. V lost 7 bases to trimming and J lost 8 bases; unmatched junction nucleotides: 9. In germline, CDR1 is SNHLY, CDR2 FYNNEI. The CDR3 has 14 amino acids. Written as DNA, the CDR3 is TGTGCCAGCACGTGGGACAGGGATGCGGACACCATATATTTT. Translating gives CASTWDRDADTIYF.

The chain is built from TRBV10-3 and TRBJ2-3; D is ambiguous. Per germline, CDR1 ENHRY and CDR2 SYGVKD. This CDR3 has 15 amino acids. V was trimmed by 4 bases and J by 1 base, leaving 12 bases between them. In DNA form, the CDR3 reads TGTGCCATCAGTGGGCATGGTACCCGCACAGATACGCAGTATTTT. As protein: CAISGHGTRTDTQYF.

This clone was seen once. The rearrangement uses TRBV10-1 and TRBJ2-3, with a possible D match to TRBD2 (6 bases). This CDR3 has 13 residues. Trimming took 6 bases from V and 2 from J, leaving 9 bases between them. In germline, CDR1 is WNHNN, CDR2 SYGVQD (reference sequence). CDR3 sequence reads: CASSGTLTDTQYF. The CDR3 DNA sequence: TGCGCCAGCAGCGGGACTCTCACAGATACGCAGTATTTT.

The CDR3 region is CASSLIGSSGTQYF. The CDR3, as DNA: TGTGCCAGCAGTTTAATTGGCTCCTCGGGTACGCAGTATTTT. The chain carries TRBV27 and TRBJ2-3; D gene uncertain. V shed 2 bases and J shed 8 bases, with 14 bases lying between them. Germline-derived CDR1 and CDR2 are MNHEY and SMNVEV (reference sequence). CDR3 size: 14 residues.

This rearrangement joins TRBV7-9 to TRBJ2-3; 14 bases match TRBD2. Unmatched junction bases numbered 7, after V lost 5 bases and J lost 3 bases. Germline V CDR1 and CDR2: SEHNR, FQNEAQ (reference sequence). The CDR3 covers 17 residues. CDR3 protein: CASSRIRLAGGTDTQYF. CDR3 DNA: TGTGCCAGCAGCCGAATCAGACTAGCGGGGGGGACAGATACGCAGTATTTT.

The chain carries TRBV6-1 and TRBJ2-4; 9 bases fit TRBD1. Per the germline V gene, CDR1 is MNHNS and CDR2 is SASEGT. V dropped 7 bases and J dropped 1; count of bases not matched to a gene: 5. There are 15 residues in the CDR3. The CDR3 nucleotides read TGTGCCAGCAAAGGACAGGGGAGGGCCAAAAACATTCAGTACTTC. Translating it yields CASKGQGRAKNIQYF.

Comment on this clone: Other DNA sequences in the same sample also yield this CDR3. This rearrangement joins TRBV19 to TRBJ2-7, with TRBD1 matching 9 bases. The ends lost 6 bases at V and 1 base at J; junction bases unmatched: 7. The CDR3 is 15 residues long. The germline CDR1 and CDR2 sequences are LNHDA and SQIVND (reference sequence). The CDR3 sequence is CASRLGQGGSYEQYF. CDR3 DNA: TGTGCCAGTAGATTGGGACAGGGCGGATCCTACGAGCAGTACTTC.

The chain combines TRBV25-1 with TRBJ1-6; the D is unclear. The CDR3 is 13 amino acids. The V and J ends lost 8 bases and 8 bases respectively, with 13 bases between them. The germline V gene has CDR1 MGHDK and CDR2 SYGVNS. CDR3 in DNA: TGTGCCAGCTCGGAACTACGGGATTCACCCCTCCACTTT. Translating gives CASSELRDSPLHF. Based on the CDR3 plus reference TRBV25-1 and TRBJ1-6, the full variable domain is EADIYQTPRYLVIGTGKKITLECSQTMGHDKMYWYQQDPGMELHLIHYSYGVNSTEKGDLSSESTVSRIRTEHFPLTLESARPSHTSQYLCASSELRDSPLHFGNGTRLTVT.

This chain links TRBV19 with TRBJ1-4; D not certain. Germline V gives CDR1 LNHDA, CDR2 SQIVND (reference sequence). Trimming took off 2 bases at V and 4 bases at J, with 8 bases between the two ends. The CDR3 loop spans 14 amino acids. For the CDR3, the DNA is TGTGCCAGTAGTATACGGACGGGTAATGAAAAACTGTTTTTT. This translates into CASSIRTGNEKLFF.

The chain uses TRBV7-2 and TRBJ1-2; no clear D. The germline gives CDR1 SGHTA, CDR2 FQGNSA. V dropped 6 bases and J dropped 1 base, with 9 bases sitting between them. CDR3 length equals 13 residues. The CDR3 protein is CASSAGHNYGYTF. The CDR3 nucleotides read TGTGCCAGCAGTGCGGGTCATAACTATGGCTACACCTTC.

CDR3 region: CASSRGMSPMNTEAFF. In nucleotides, the CDR3 is TGTGCCAGCTCACGGGGAATGTCACCCATGAACACTGAAGCTTTCTTT. This rearrangement joins TRBV18 to TRBJ1-1; D is undetermined. V lost 4 bases and J 0 bases, leaving 15 bases between the germline ends. The CDR3 extends over 16 amino acids. Germline CDR1 is KGHSH and CDR2 is LQKENI.